Listed below are T cell receptor beta chains from one sample, sequenced in a study of blood T cell repertoires in COVID-19. Only in-frame clones appear in the TCRdb table, and some are missing; sequencing was by immunoSEQ multiplex PCR. The table has about 16,000 clones, 80% to 90% seen once. The sample taken for sequencing was peripheral blood. These receptors all come from a human donor with active COVID-19. The donor label of this sample is uncertain. The CDR3 runs from the conserved cysteine through the conserved F or W. Fields, in order: clone size, V gene, CDR3 length, D gene, J gene, CDR3 protein, CDR3 DNA. D genes are given only for firm matches. Expanded clones are given a class, and other clones once, few, many or no size at all.

size: few
V: TRBV5-1
length: 16
D: TRBD1
J: TRBJ2-4
CDR3: CASSPIERQGLNIQYF
DNA: TGCGCCAGCAGCCCTATAGAGAGACAGGGCTTGAACATTCAGTACTTC

size: NA
V: TRBV21-1
length: 16
D: NA
J: TRBJ2-7
CDR3: CASSKGGGQGRYEQYF
DNA: TGTGCCAGCAGCAAAGGTGGAGGACAGGGAAGGTACGAGCAGTACTTC

size: NA
V: TRBV6-1
length: 17
D: TRBD2
J: TRBJ2-1
CDR3: CASSEGGGTSSYNEQFF
DNA: TGTGCCAGCAGTGAAGGCGGGGGGACAAGCTCCTACAATGAGCAGTTCTTC

size: once
V: TRBV4-2
length: 15
D: NA
J: TRBJ1-1
CDR3: CASSQGHSLVQEAFF
DNA: TGTGCCAGCAGCCAAGGCCACTCCCTAGTCCAGGAAGCTTTCTTT

size: NA
V: TRBV27
length: 15
D: NA
J: TRBJ1-5
CDR3: CASRLRQNSNQPQHF
DNA: TGTGCCAGCAGATTAAGACAGAATAGCAATCAGCCCCAGCATTTT

size: NA
V: TRBV7-3
length: 14
D: NA
J: TRBJ2-2
CDR3: CASSLAGFAGELFF
DNA: TGTGCCAGCAGCTTGGCAGGTTTCGCCGGGGAGCTGTTTTTT

size: NA
V: TRBV4-3
length: 14
D: NA
J: TRBJ1-3
CDR3: CASSDGTTGNTIYF
DNA: TGCGCCAGCAGCGACGGGACAACTGGAAACACCATATATTTT

size: NA
V: TRBV10-3
length: 13
D: NA
J: TRBJ1-2
CDR3: CAISESGGNGYTF
DNA: TGTGCCATCAGTGAGTCAGGCGGGAATGGCTACACCTTC

size: once
V: TRBV5-1
length: 16
D: TRBD1
J: TRBJ2-1
CDR3: CASSVRDRGPYNEQFF
DNA: TGCGCCAGCAGCGTGCGGGACAGGGGACCCTACAATGAGCAGTTCTTC

size: NA
V: TRBV18
length: 13
D: TRBD1
J: TRBJ1-1
CDR3: CASSSRQGTEAFF
DNA: TGTGCCAGCTCATCCAGACAGGGGACTGAAGCTTTCTTT

size: NA
V: TRBV7-2
length: 15
D: TRBD1
J: TRBJ2-7
CDR3: CASSPYRGLASEQYF
DNA: TGTGCCAGCAGCCCTTACAGGGGGCTAGCCTCTGAGCAGTACTTC

size: NA
V: TRBV7-2
length: 16
D: NA
J: TRBJ2-1
CDR3: CASSRMRYRANNEQFF
DNA: TGTGCCAGCAGCCGGATGAGGTACAGGGCGAACAATGAGCAGTTCTTC

size: once
V: TRBV18
length: 15
D: TRBD1
J: TRBJ1-5
CDR3: CASSPRGPSNQPQHF
DNA: TGTGCCAGCTCACCAAGGGGGCCCAGCAATCAGCCCCAGCATTTT

size: NA
V: TRBV5-4
length: 15
D: TRBD1
J: TRBJ1-2
CDR3: CASSSRQGNNYGYTF
DNA: TGTGCCAGCAGCTCACGACAGGGGAACAACTATGGCTACACCTTC

size: NA
V: TRBV7-9
length: 13
D: TRBD2
J: TRBJ2-5
CDR3: CASTPTSTETQYF
DNA: TGTGCCAGCACCCCGACTAGCACAGAGACCCAGTACTTC

size: NA
V: TRBV29-1
length: 13
D: TRBD1
J: TRBJ1-5
CDR3: CSGQTGVDQPQHF
DNA: TGCAGCGGGCAAACAGGGGTTGATCAGCCCCAGCATTTT

size: once
V: TRBV9
length: 16
D: TRBD1
J: TRBJ1-1
CDR3: CASSVEPGGMNTEAFF
DNA: TGTGCCAGCAGCGTGGAACCAGGGGGCATGAACACTGAAGCTTTCTTT

size: NA
V: TRBV27
length: 16
D: TRBD1
J: TRBJ1-5
CDR3: CASSQQGAMGNQPQHF
DNA: TGTGCCAGCAGTCAACAGGGGGCGATGGGCAATCAGCCCCAGCATTTT

size: NA
V: TRBV14
length: 18
D: TRBD2
J: TRBJ2-7
CDR3: CASSPNLRTSGGAYEQYF
DNA: TGTGCCAGCAGCCCTAATTTACGAACTAGCGGGGGGGCCTACGAGCAGTACTTC

size: once
V: TRBV4-1
length: 17
D: TRBD1
J: TRBJ2-3
CDR3: CASSQVGRTGGGDTQYF
DNA: TGCGCCAGCAGCCAAGTGGGGAGGACAGGGGGCGGAGATACGCAGTATTTT

size: NA
V: TRBV6-5
length: 11
D: NA
J: TRBJ1-2
CDR3: CASSEFYGYTF
DNA: TGTGCCAGCAGCGAGTTCTATGGCTACACCTTC

size: NA
V: TRBV6-5
length: 14
D: TRBD1
J: TRBJ1-1
CDR3: CASSPQGGYTEAFF
DNA: TGTGCCAGCAGCCCCCAAGGGGGCTATACTGAAGCTTTCTTT